The 25 T cell receptor beta chains reported below all come from one sample, sequenced in a study of shared clonotypes between healthy human individuals. Produced via immunoSEQ multiplex PCR; TCRdb's table is partial and in-frame only. The sample holds roughly 2.2 million clones, 90% to 95% seen once. The sequenced sample was naive CD4+ T cells from PBMCs. Subset specified: CD45RA+ positively selected. The receptor source for this set is a man aged 18 to 30 in good health. Some clones in this sample may be carry-over from other donors' samples.

The J gene is TRBJ2-7, the V gene TRBV7-7; D remains unclear. V gave up 5 bases and J gave up 2 bases, with 10 bases separating them. The V gene's germline CDR1 is SSHAT and CDR2 FNYEAQ (reference sequence). The CDR3 length is 13 residues. In DNA form, the CDR3 reads TGTGCCAGCAGCCGCGATCTAACCTACGAGCAGTACTTC. Its translation: CASSRDLTYEQYF.

The rearrangement links TRBV28 to TRBJ2-7; 9 bases fit TRBD1. There are 15 residues in the CDR3. Germline V gives CDR1 MDHEN, CDR2 SYDVKM. V was pared by 0 bases and J by 5 bases, with 5 bases of the junction left unmatched. The CDR3 DNA follows: TGTGCCAGCAGTTTATGGGACAGGGGATCCAACGAGCAGTACTTC. Residues: CASSLWDRGSNEQYF. Full variable domain (missing parts from reference TRBV28 and TRBJ2-7): DVKVTQSSRYLVKRTGEKVFLECVQDMDHENMFWYRQDPGLGLRLIYFSYDVKMKEKGDIPEGYSVSREKKERFSLILESASTNQTSMYLCASSLWDRGSNEQYFGPGTRLTVT.

The chain links TRBV2 to TRBJ1-4; no clear D gene. The CDR3 extends over 15 amino acids. Germline V gene data show CDR1 as SNHLY and CDR2 as FYNNEI. Trimming took 2 bases from V and 8 from J, leaving 15 bases between them. CDR3 loop: CASSEMVHPGEKLFF. As DNA, the CDR3 is TGTGCCAGCAGTGAAATGGTCCACCCCGGGGAAAAACTGTTTTTT.

J is TRBJ1-5 and V is TRBV28, with TRBD1 matching over 9 bases. The trim removed 5 bases at V and 7 bases at J, leaving 9 bases unmatched. There are 15 residues in the CDR3. The germline gives CDR1 MDHEN, CDR2 SYDVKM. CDR3 in DNA: TGTGCCAGCAGTACCTCGGGGACAGGGTTGCAGCCCCAGCATTTT. Protein: CASSTSGTGLQPQHF.

The chain links TRBV15 to TRBJ1-5; D is perhaps TRBD1 (6 bases). Germline V lookup: CDR1 LNHNV, CDR2 YYDKDF (reference sequence). The CDR3 runs to 17 residues. V lost 0 bases and J lost 6, with 18 bases in between. CDR3 DNA: TGTGCCACCAGCAGAGATCCATCGGGGGCAAAGAGTCAGCCCCAGCATTTT. Protein: CATSRDPSGAKSQPQHF.

J is TRBJ1-3 and V is TRBV29-1, with 8 nucleotides matching TRBD1. This CDR3 is built from 14 residues. Germline CDR1 SQVTM, CDR2 ANQGSEA. Unmatched junction bases numbered 6, after V lost 6 bases and J lost 2 bases. The CDR3 is CSVLDRDAGNTIYF. DNA for the CDR3: TGCAGCGTCCTGGACAGGGACGCTGGAAACACCATATATTTT.

The chain has TRBV28 and TRBJ2-1; D might be TRBD1 (6 bases). The V end was cut by 7 bases, the J end by 9 bases, with 16 bases between. This CDR3 contains 13 residues. The germline CDR1 and CDR2 sequences are MDHEN and SYDVKM. The CDR3 nucleotides are TGTGCCAGCACCCCAATAGGGGGATCTGAGCAGTTCTTC. It encodes CASTPIGGSEQFF. Full variable domain (outside the CDR3, taken from reference TRBV28 and TRBJ2-1): DVKVTQSSRYLVKRTGEKVFLECVQDMDHENMFWYRQDPGLGLRLIYFSYDVKMKEKGDIPEGYSVSREKKERFSLILESASTNQTSMYLCASTPIGGSEQFFGPGTRLTVL.

The gene calls are TRBV19 and TRBJ1-1; D is unclear. Trimming left V 7 bases short and J 1 base short, with 10 bases between. CDR1 is LNHDA, CDR2 SQIVND, per germline (reference sequence). There are 13 residues in the CDR3. CDR3 sequence reads: CASTAGRNTEAFF. The CDR3 bases are TGTGCCAGTACGGCTGGAAGGAACACTGAAGCTTTCTTT. Full variable domain (missing parts from reference TRBV19 and TRBJ1-1): DGGITQSPKYLFRKEGQNVTLSCEQNLNHDAMYWYRQDPGQGLRLIYYSQIVNDFQKGDIAEGYSVSREKKESFPLTVTSAQKNPTAFYLCASTAGRNTEAFFGQGTRLTVV.

Only a few counts were recorded for this clone. The chain joins TRBV18 to TRBJ1-5, with TRBD1 identical over 7 bases. Germline V gene data show CDR1 as KGHSH and CDR2 as LQKENI. J was trimmed by 7 bases and V by 4 bases; bases with no gene match: 7. CDR3 length: 14 residues. The CDR3 loop is CASSRGQEAQPQHF. CDR3 in DNA: TGTGCCAGCTCACGAGGACAGGAGGCACAGCCCCAGCATTTT.

The V call is TRBV7-3, the J call TRBJ2-7, with TRBD2 matching 10 bases. The CDR3 runs 16 residues. J lost 2 bases, V lost 5 bases, and 9 bases had no gene match. Germline V gene lookup returns CDR1 SGHTA and CDR2 FQGTGA. CDR3 sequence reads: CASSPPSSGSTYEQYF. CDR3 DNA: TGTGCCAGCAGCCCCCCTTCTAGCGGGAGTACCTACGAGCAGTACTTC.

The rearrangement uses TRBV2 and TRBJ2-1; tentatively, D is TRBD2 (6 bases). CDR3 length equals 13 residues. V lost 7 bases, J lost 7 bases, and 14 bases lay in between. The germline gives CDR1 SNHLY, CDR2 FYNNEI. Here the CDR3 DNA reads TGTGCCAGCATTCGGGAGCTGGTTAATGAGCAGTTCTTC. This sequence encodes CASIRELVNEQFF. Complete variable domain (other parts from reference TRBV2 and TRBJ2-1): EPEVTQTPSHQVTQMGQEVILRCVPISNHLYFYWYRQILGQKVEFLVSFYNNEISEKSEIFDDQFSVERPDGSNFTLKIRSTKLEDSAMYFCASIRELVNEQFFGPGTRLTVL.

The rearrangement links TRBV27 to TRBJ2-6, with TRBD2 as a possible D gene (6 bases). V was cut by 1 base and J by 2 bases, with 6 bases left in between. The CDR3 length is 15 residues. CDR1 is MNHEY, CDR2 SMNVEV, per germline (reference sequence). This chain's CDR3 is CASSLWRAGANVLTF. CDR3 bases: TGTGCCAGCAGTTTATGGAGGGCTGGGGCCAACGTCCTGACTTTC.

Only a few counts were recorded for this clone. CDR3 loop: CASSVTRRDEKLFF. CDR3 nucleotide sequence: TGTGCCAGCAGTGTGACCCGTAGGGATGAAAAACTGTTTTTT. This rearrangement joins TRBV2 to TRBJ1-4; D is uncertain. There are 14 residues in the CDR3. Germline values: CDR1 SNHLY, CDR2 FYNNEI. V was shortened by 4 bases and J by 6 bases, with 12 bases between the two germline ends.

With respect to this clone: Other DNA sequences from this sample encode an identical CDR3 as well. The chain is built from TRBV28 and TRBJ2-3; D is ambiguous. CDR1 and CDR2 from the germline V gene are MDHEN and SYDVKM. The CDR3 contains 10 residues. V was clipped by 8 bases and J by 5 bases, with 5 bases between them. The CDR3 loop reads CASSRDTQYF. CDR3 bases: TGTGCCAGCTCCCGAGATACGCAGTATTTT.

The CDR3 region is CASRNEGGGGTNEKLFF. CDR3 DNA: TGTGCCAGTAGGAACGAAGGGGGGGGAGGAACTAATGAAAAACTGTTTTTT. The V and J genes are TRBV19 and TRBJ1-4; D is perhaps TRBD1 (6 bases). The CDR3 sequence is 17 residues long. Germline V gene sequence: CDR1 LNHDA, CDR2 SQIVND (reference sequence). The V gene lost 6 bases and the J gene lost 1 base, with 18 bases spanning the gap.

This sequence joins TRBV19 and TRBJ2-1, with 8 bases lining up with TRBD1. With 3 bases clipped from V and 7 bases from J, the junction kept 5 bases outside the gene matches. Germline V gives CDR1 LNHDA, CDR2 SQIVND (reference sequence). This CDR3 contains 14 residues. CDR3 residues: CASSMTGAINEQFF. The DNA of the CDR3 is TGTGCCAGTAGTATGACAGGGGCAATTAATGAGCAGTTCTTC.

V usage is TRBV4-1 and J usage is TRBJ2-5; D might be TRBD2 (5 bases). Germline loops: CDR1 MGHRA, CDR2 YSYEKL. Trimming cost V 0 bases and J 4 bases, with 12 bases left between them. The CDR3 spans 15 residues. CDR3 amino acids: CASSQDGSAGETQYF. CDR3 nucleotide sequence: TGCGCCAGCAGCCAAGATGGGTCGGCGGGAGAGACCCAGTACTTC.

The chain links TRBV6-5 to TRBJ2-1; maybe TRBD2 (7 bases). Germline assignment: CDR1 MNHEY and CDR2 SVGAGI. V lost 3 bases, J lost 6 bases, and 15 bases lay in between. The CDR3 totals 15 residues. The DNA for the CDR3 is TGTGCCAGCAGTTATTTTCTGGGAGGGGGCAATGAGCAGTTCTTC. This codes for CASSYFLGGGNEQFF.

The genes are TRBV7-6 and TRBJ2-5, with no clear D. The tail of the sequence fits TRBJ2-7 better, so the J call may be wrong. Germline loops: CDR1 SGHVS, CDR2 FNYEAQ. The CDR3 covers 12 residues. This chain's CDR3 is CASSLVTYEQYF. The CDR3 coding sequence is TGTGCCAGCAGCCTCGTCACCTACGAGCAGTACTTC.

This clone was seen only once. The chain is built from TRBV15 and TRBJ2-3; no clear D gene. The germline V gene has CDR1 LNHNV and CDR2 YYDKDF (reference sequence). V lost 4 bases and J 6 bases, leaving 8 bases between the germline ends. The CDR3 has 12 amino acids. The CDR3 DNA reads as TGTGCCACCAGCATGCTCATGGATACGCAGTATTTT. Encoded protein: CATSMLMDTQYF.

This clone was found a few times. The chain combines TRBV7-9 with TRBJ1-1; no firm D call. The germline V gene encodes CDR1 SEHNR and CDR2 FQNEAQ (reference sequence). This CDR3 spans 13 amino acids. With 5 bases removed from V and 1 base from J, the gap between germline ends came to 8 bases. The CDR3 DNA reads TGTGCCAGCAGCCCGGACGGGAACACTGAAGCTTTCTTT. This encodes CASSPDGNTEAFF.

This chain joins TRBV5-1 and TRBJ2-7, with TRBD2 identical over 7 bases. V lost 4 bases and J lost 11; bases outside the gene matches: 33. The CDR3 contains 20 residues. The V gene's germline CDR1 is SGHRS and CDR2 YFSETQ. The CDR3 spells CASSRDPAGMLRVIMGGEYF. The CDR3, as DNA: TGCGCCAGCAGCCGAGACCCAGCGGGAATGTTACGAGTTATTATGGGCGGGGAGTACTTC. Filled out from reference TRBV5-1 and TRBJ2-7, the complete variable domain reads KAGVTQTPRYLIKTRGQQVTLSCSPISGHRSVSWYQQTPGQGLQFLFEYFSETQRNKGNFPGRFSGRQFSNSRSEMNVSTLELGDSALYLCASSRDPAGMLRVIMGGEYFGPGTRLTVT.

This chain joins TRBV18 and TRBJ1-1, with D unclear. The CDR3 is 13 amino acids. The V end was cut by 4 bases, the J end by 1 base, with 7 bases between. Germline V gene sequence: CDR1 KGHSH, CDR2 LQKENI. CDR3 coding DNA: TGTGCCAGCTCACAGGCCCCGAACACTGAAGCTTTCTTT. Translated, it gives CASSQAPNTEAFF.

V usage is TRBV4-3 and J usage is TRBJ2-2, with TRBD1 matching 8 bases. This CDR3 contains 17 residues. J was trimmed by 1 base and V by 1 base; bases with no gene match: 5. The germline gives CDR1 LGHNA, CDR2 YSLEER. In nucleotides, the CDR3 is TGCGCCAGCAGCCAAGTGGGTGGACAGGGGAACACCGGGGAGCTGTTTTTT. Protein sequence: CASSQVGGQGNTGELFF.

The gene calls are TRBV5-1 and TRBJ2-2; TRBD2 aligns across 11 bases. The germline CDR1 and CDR2 sequences are SGHRS and YFSETQ. Trimming at V came to 4 bases and at J to 6 bases, leaving 2 bases not matched to a gene. This CDR3 spans 14 amino acids. As DNA, the CDR3 is TGCGCCAGCAGCCCGGGACTAGCGGCCGGGGAGCTGTTTTTT. Residues: CASSPGLAAGELFF.